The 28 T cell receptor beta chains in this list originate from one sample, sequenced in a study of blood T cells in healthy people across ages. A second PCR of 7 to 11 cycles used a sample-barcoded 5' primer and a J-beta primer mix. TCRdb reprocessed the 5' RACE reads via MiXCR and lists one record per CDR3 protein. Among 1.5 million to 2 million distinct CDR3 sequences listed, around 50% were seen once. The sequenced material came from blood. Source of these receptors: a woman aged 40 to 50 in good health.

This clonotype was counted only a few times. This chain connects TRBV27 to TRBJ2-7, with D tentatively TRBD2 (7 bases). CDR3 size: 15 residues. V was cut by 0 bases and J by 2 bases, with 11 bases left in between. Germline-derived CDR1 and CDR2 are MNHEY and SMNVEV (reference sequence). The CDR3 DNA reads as TGTGCCAGCAGTTTATCCGGGGGGCTCGCCTACGAGCAGTACTTC. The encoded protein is CASSLSGGLAYEQYF.

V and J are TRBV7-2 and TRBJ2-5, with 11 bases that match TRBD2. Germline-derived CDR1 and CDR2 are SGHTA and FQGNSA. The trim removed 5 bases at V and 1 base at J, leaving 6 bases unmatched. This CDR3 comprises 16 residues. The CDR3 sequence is CASSPLAGGTQETQYF. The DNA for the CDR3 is TGTGCCAGCAGCCCCTTAGCGGGGGGGACCCAAGAGACCCAGTACTTC.

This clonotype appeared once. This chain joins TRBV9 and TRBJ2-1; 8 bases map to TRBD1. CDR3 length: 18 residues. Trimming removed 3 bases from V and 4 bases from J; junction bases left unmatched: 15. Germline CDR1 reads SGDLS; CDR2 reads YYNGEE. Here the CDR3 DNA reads TGTGCCAGCAGCGAGAGTCAAAGAGGACAGGGAAAGTACAATGAGCAGTTCTTC. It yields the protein CASSESQRGQGKYNEQFF.

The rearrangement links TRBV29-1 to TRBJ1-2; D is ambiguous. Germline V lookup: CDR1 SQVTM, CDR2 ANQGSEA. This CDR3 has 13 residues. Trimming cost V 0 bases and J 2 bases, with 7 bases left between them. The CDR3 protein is CSVEDPENYGYTF. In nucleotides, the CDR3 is TGCAGCGTTGAAGATCCCGAAAACTATGGCTACACCTTC. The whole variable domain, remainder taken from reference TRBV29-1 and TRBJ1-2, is SAVISQKPSRDICQRGTSLTIQCQVDSQVTMMFWYRQQPGQSLTLIATANQGSEATYESGFVIDKFPISRPNLTFSTLTVSNMSPEDSSIYLCSVEDPENYGYTFGSGTRLTVV.

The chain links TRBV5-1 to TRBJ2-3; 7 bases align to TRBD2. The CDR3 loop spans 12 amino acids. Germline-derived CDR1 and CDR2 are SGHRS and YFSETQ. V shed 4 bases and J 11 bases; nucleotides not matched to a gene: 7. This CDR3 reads CASSPDGRWQYF. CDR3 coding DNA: TGCGCCAGCAGCCCCGACGGGAGGTGGCAGTATTTT.

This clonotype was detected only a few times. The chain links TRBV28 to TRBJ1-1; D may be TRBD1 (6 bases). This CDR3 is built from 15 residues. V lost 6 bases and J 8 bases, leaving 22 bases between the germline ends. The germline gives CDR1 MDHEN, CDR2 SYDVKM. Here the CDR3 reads CASRRQYGTTAEAFF. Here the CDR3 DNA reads TGTGCCAGCAGACGCCAGTACGGGACAACTGCCGAAGCTTTCTTT.

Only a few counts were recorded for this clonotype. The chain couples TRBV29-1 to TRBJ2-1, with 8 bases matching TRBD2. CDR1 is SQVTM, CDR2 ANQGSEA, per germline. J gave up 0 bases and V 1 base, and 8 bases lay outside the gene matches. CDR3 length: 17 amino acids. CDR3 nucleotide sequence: TGCAGCGTTGAAGGTTTGGAGCGGGGGAGCTCCTACAATGAGCAGTTCTTC. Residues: CSVEGLERGSSYNEQFF.

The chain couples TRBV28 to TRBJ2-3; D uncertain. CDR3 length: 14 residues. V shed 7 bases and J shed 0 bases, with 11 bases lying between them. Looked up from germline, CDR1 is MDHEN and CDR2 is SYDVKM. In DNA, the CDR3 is TGTGCCAGCATTGGTGGGCATAGCACAGATACGCAGTATTTT. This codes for CASIGGHSTDTQYF.

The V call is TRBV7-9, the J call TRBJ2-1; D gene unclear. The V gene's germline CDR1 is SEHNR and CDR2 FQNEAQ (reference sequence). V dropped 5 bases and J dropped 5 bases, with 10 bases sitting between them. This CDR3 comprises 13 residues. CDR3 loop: CASSPWRDNEQFF. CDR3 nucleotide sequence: TGTGCCAGCAGCCCATGGCGTGACAATGAGCAGTTCTTC.

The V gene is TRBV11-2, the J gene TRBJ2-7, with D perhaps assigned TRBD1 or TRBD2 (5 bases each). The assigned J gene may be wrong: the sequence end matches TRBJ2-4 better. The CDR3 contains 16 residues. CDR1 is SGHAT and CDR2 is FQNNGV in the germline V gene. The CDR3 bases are TGTGCCAGCAGCATAGGCACCGGGACCTTTGGTCACATTCAGTACTTC. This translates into CASSIGTGTFGHIQYF.

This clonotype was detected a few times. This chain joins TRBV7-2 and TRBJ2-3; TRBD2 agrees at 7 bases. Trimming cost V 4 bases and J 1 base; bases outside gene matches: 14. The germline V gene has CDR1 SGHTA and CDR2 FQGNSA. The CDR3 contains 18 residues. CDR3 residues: CASSSLPWGGGGTDTQYF. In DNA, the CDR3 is TGTGCCAGCAGCTCCCTCCCCTGGGGCGGGGGAGGCACAGATACGCAGTATTTT.

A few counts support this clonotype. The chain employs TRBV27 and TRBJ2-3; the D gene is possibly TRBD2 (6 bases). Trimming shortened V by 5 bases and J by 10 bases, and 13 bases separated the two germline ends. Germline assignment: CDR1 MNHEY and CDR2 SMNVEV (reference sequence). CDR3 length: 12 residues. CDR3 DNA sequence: TGTGCCAGCAGTCTTTCTAGCGTTGCGCAGTATTTT. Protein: CASSLSSVAQYF.

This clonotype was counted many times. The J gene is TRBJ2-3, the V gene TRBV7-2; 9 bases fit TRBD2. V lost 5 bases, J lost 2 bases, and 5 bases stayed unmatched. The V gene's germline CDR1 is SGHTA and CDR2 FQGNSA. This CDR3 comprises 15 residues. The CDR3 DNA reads TGTGCCAGCAGCCTCAGCGGGGGGTACACAGATACGCAGTATTTT. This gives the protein CASSLSGGYTDTQYF. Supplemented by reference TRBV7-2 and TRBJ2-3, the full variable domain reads GAGVSQSPSNKVTEKGKDVELRCDPISGHTALYWYRQSLGQGLEFLIYFQGNSAPDKSGLPSDRFSAERTGGSVSTLTIQRTQQEDSAVYLCASSLSGGYTDTQYFGPGTRLTVL.

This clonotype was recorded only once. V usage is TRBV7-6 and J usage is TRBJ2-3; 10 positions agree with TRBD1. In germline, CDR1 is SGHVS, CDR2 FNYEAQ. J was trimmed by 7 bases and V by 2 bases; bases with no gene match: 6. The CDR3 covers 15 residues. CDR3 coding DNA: TGTGCCAGCAGCTTAAAGACAGGGGGCTCGTATACGCAGTATTTT. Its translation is CASSLKTGGSYTQYF. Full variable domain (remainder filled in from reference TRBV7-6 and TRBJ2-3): GAGVSQSPRYKVTKRGQDVALRCDPISGHVSLYWYRQALGQGPEFLTYFNYEAQQDKSGLPNDRFSAERPEGSISTLTIQRTEQRDSAMYRCASSLKTGGSYTQYFGPGTRLTVL.

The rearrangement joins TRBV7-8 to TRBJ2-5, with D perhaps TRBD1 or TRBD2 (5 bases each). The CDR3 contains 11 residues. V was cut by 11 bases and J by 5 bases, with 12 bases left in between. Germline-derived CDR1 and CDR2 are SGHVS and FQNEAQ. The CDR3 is CAGQRGETQYF. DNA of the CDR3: TGTGCCGGCCAGAGGGGTGAGACCCAGTACTTC.

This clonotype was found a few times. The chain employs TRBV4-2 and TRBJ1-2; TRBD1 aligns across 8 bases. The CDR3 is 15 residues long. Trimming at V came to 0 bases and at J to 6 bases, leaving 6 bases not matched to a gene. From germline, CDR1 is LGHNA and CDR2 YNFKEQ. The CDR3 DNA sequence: TGTGCCAGCAGCCAAGATTTGGGACAGGCTAATGGCTACACCTTC. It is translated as CASSQDLGQANGYTF.

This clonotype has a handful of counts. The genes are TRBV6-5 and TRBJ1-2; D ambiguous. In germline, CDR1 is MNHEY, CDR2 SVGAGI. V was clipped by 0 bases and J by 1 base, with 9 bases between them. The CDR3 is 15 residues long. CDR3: CASSYSFDDNYGYTF. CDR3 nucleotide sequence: TGTGCCAGCAGTTACTCGTTCGACGATAACTATGGCTACACCTTC.

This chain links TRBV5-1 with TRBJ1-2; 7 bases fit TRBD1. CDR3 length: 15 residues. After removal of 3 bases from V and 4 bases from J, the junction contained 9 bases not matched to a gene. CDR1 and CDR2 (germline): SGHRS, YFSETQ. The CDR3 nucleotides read TGCGCCAGCAGCTCATTATTACACAGGGGCTATGGCTACACCTTC. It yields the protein CASSSLLHRGYGYTF.

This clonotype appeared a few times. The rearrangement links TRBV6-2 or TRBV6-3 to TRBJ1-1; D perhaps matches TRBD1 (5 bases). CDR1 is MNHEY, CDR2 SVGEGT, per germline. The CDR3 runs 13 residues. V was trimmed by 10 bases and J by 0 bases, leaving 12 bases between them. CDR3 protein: CATSDTMNTEAFF. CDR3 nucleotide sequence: TGTGCCACCTCGGACACCATGAACACTGAAGCTTTCTTT.

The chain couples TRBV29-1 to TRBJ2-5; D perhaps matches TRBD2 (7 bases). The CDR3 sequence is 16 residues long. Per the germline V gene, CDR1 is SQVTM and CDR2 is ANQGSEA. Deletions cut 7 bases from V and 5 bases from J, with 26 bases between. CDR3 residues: CSAEVVGGEDRETQYF. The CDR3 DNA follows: TGCAGCGCTGAGGTAGTAGGGGGGGAAGACAGGGAGACCCAGTACTTC.

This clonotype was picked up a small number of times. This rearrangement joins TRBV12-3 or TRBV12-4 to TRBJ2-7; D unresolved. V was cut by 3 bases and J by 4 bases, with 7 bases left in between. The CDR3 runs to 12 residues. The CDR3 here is CASSFVRYEQYF. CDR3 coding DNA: TGTGCCAGCAGTTTTGTGAGATACGAGCAGTACTTC.

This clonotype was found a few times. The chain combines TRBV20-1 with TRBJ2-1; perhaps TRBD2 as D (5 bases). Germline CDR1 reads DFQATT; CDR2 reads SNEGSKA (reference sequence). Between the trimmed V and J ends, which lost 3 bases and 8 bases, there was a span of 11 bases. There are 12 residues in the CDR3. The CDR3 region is CSASALAHEQFF. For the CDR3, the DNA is TGCAGTGCTAGCGCGCTAGCTCATGAGCAGTTCTTC.

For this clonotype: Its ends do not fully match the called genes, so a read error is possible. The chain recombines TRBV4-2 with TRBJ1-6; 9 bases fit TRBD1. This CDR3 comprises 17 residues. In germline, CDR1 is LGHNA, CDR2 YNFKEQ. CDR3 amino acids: CASSQARSGTGPSPLHF. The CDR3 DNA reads TGTGCCAGCAGCCAAGCCCGATCCGGGACAGGGCCCTCACCTCTCCACTTT.

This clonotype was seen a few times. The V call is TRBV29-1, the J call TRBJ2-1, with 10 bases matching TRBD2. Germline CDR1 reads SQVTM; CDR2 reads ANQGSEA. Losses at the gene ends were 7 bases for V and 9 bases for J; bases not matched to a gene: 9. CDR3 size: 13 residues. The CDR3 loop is CSGGSGGAIEQFF. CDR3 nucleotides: TGCAGCGGAGGGAGCGGGGGGGCCATTGAGCAGTTCTTC.

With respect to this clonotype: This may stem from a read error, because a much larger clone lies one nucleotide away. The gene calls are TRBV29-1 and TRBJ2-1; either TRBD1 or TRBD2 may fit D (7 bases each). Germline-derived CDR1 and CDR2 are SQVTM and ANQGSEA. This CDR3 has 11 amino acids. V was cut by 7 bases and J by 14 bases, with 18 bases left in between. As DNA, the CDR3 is TGCAGCGGTGTAGGGCAGGGGGGGGAGTTCTTC. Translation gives CSGVGQGGEFF.

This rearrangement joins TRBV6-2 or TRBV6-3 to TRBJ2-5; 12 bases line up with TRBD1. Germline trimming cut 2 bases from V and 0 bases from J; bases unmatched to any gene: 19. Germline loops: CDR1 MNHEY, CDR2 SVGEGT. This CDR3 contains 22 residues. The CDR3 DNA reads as TGTGCCAGCAGTTACACCTATTTCCGGGACAGGGGGCTGAGGAGGAACCAAGAGACCCAGTACTTC. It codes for CASSYTYFRDRGLRRNQETQYF.

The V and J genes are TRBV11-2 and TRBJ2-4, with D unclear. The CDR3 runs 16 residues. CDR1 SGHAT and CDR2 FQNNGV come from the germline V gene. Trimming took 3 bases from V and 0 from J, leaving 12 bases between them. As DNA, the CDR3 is TGTGCCAGCAGCTTTCGTGGTACTCTAGCCAAAAACATTCAGTACTTC. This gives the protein CASSFRGTLAKNIQYF.

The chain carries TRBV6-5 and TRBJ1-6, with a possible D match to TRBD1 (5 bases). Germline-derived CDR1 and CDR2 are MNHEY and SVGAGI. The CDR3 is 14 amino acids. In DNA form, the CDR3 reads TGTGCTTCCGGGCGGGGCGCTTGGAATTCACCCCTCCACTTT. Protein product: CASGRGAWNSPLHF.